The 9 T cell receptor beta chains below were found in one sample sequenced in a study of blood T cell repertoires in COVID-19. Sequencing used immunoSEQ multiplex PCR; TCRdb keeps in-frame clones, though not all of them. The sample shows 200,000 or so clones, approximately 91% of them seen only once. Sample: peripheral blood. The source of these receptors is a woman in her forties who had recovered from COVID-19.

This chain connects TRBV24-1 to TRBJ2-1; 13 positions match TRBD2. Germline values: CDR1 KGHDR, CDR2 SFDVKD. V trimming: 6 bases; J trimming: 10 bases; junction bases outside the gene matches: 14. CDR3 length: 17 residues. CDR3 sequence reads: CATSPTHGLAGEGEQFF. In nucleotides, the CDR3 is TGTGCCACCAGTCCGACCCACGGACTAGCGGGAGAGGGGGAGCAGTTCTTC.

This chain links TRBV4-2 with TRBJ2-3, with D hard to call. Deletions cut 0 bases from V and 6 bases from J, with 4 bases between. This CDR3 is 12 amino acids long. CDR1 and CDR2 from the germline V gene are LGHNA and YNFKEQ. In DNA, the CDR3 is TGTGCCAGCAGCCAAGAGGCCGATACGCAGTATTTT. This sequence encodes CASSQEADTQYF.

V and J are TRBV19 and TRBJ1-2; tentative D call: TRBD1 (6 bases). CDR3 length: 14 amino acids. Germline loops: CDR1 LNHDA, CDR2 SQIVND (reference sequence). Trimming cost V 7 bases and J 2 bases, with 14 bases left between them. The CDR3 protein is CASTTGQSNYGYTF. Here the CDR3 DNA reads TGTGCCAGTACCACCGGACAGTCGAACTATGGCTACACCTTC.

This chain links TRBV12-3 or TRBV12-4 with TRBJ2-2, with no clear D. V was shortened by 4 bases and J by 6 bases, with 6 bases between the two germline ends. The CDR3 has 12 residues. The CDR3 loop reads CASSSLAGELFF. CDR3 DNA sequence: TGTGCCAGCAGTTCCCTTGCCGGGGAGCTGTTTTTT.

DNA of the CDR3: TGTGCCAGCTCACGAAATGAGGGACAGCCAATGAACACTGAAGCTTTCTTT. Translating it yields CASSRNEGQPMNTEAFF. V usage is TRBV18 and J usage is TRBJ1-1, with 7 bases matching TRBD1. CDR3 length: 17 residues. Germline CDR1 KGHSH, CDR2 LQKENI. Trimming at V came to 4 bases and at J to 0 bases, leaving 11 bases not matched to a gene.

V and J are TRBV5-1 and TRBJ1-4, with D possibly matching TRBD1 (5 bases). V was trimmed by 4 bases and J by 8 bases, leaving 18 bases between them. Per germline, CDR1 SGHRS and CDR2 YFSETQ. The CDR3 length is 15 residues. CDR3 DNA: TGCGCCAGCAGCCCGGGGGGAAGGGAAGACGAAAAACTGTTTTTT. As protein: CASSPGGREDEKLFF.

The V gene is TRBV27, the J gene TRBJ2-1; TRBD2 might be the D (6 bases). CDR1 and CDR2 (germline): MNHEY, SMNVEV (reference sequence). This CDR3 has 13 amino acids. V was cut by 6 bases and J by 10 bases, with 16 bases left in between. This CDR3 is CASSAGGPPEQFF. Here the CDR3 DNA reads TGTGCCAGCAGCGCTGGAGGGCCGCCCGAGCAGTTCTTC.

The V call is TRBV28, the J call TRBJ2-7; weak D call: TRBD2 (5 bases). With 1 base removed from V and 3 bases from J, the gap between germline ends came to 22 bases. The CDR3 totals 18 residues. The germline V gene has CDR1 MDHEN and CDR2 SYDVKM. CDR3 loop: CASSLSRRLRRVNYEQYF. The CDR3 DNA follows: TGTGCCAGCAGTTTATCCAGGCGTTTACGGCGGGTAAACTACGAGCAGTACTTC.

The V gene is TRBV6-2 or TRBV6-3, the J gene TRBJ2-3; D gene uncertain. Germline loops: CDR1 MNHEY, CDR2 SVGEGT. The V gene lost 1 base and the J gene lost 4 bases, with 12 bases spanning the gap. The CDR3 runs 15 residues. The CDR3 is CASSYYAPTPDTQYF. The CDR3 DNA sequence: TGTGCCAGCAGTTACTACGCCCCCACACCAGATACGCAGTATTTT.